This TCR beta chain was obtained from a study of technical replicates of blood from a few donors. CDR1 SGHRS and CDR2 YFSETQ come from the germline V gene. The CDR3 consists of 16 residues. V lost 0 bases to trimming and J lost 0 bases, with 10 bases between them. Method: immunoSEQ multiplex PCR; TCRdb's copy keeps in-frame clones and lacks some. There are 65,000 to 85,000 clones in the sample; 94% occur only once, and 0.3% to 0.45% lies in the top ten. The sequencing sample was made of T cells isolated from PBMCs. This chain links TRBV5-1 with TRBJ2-1; D is possibly TRBD1 (5 bases). This receptor was taken from a human donor in good health. The DNA of the CDR3 is TGCGCCAGCAGCTTGGAAGGGGTGAGCTCCTACAATGAGCAGTTCTTC. Encoded protein: CASSLEGVSSYNEQFF.